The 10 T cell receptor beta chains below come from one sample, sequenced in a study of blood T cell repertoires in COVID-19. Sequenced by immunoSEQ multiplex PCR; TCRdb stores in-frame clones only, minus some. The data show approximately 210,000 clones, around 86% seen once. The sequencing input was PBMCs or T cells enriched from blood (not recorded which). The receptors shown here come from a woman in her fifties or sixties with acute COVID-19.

The CDR3 sequence is CAWSGMGQVSEQYF. The CDR3 DNA reads TGTGCCTGGAGTGGTATGGGACAGGTATCCGAGCAGTACTTC. The rearrangement joins TRBV30 to TRBJ2-7; 8 bases align to TRBD1. The CDR3 loop spans 14 amino acids. V gave up 1 base and J gave up 6 bases; unmatched junction bases: 8. Germline V CDR1 and CDR2: GTSNPN, SVGIG (reference sequence). Together with reference TRBV30 and TRBJ2-7, the CDR3 gives the full variable domain: SQTIHQWPATLVQPVGSPLSLECTVEGTSNPNLYWYRQAAGRGLQLLFYSVGIGQISSEVPQNLSASRPQDRQFILSSKKLLLSDSGFYLCAWSGMGQVSEQYFGPGTRLTVT.

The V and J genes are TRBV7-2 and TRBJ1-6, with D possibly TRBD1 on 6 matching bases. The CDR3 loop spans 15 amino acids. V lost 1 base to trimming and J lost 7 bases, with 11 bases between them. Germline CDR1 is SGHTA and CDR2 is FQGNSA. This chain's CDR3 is CASSLGTGLNSPLHF. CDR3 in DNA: TGTGCCAGCAGCTTAGGCACAGGGCTAAATTCACCCCTCCACTTT.

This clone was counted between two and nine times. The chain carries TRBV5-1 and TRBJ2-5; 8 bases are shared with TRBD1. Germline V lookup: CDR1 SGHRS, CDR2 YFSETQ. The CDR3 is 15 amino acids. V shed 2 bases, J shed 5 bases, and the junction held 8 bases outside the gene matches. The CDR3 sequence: CASSLTGGPGETQYF. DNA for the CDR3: TGCGCCAGCAGCTTAACAGGGGGTCCTGGGGAGACCCAGTACTTC.

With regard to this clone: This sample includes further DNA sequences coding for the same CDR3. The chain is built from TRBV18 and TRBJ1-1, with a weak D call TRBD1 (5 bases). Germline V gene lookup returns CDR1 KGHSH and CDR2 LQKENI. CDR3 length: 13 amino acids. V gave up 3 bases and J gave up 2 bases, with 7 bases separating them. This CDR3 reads CASSPGQNTEAFF. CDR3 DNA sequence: TGTGCCAGCTCACCGGGGCAAAACACTGAAGCTTTCTTT.

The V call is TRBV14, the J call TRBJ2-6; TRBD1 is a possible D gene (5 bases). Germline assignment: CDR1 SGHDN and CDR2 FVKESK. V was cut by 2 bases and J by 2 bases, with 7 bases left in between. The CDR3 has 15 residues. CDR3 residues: CASSQLTAGANVLTF. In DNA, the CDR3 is TGTGCCAGCAGCCAACTGACAGCTGGGGCCAACGTCCTGACTTTC.

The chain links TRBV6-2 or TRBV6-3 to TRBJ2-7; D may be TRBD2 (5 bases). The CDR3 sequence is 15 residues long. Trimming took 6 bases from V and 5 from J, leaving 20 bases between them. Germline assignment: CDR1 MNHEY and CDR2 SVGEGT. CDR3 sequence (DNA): TGTGCCAGCAGCCGACCCAAACTAGTCGACCACGAGCAGTACTTC. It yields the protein CASSRPKLVDHEQYF.

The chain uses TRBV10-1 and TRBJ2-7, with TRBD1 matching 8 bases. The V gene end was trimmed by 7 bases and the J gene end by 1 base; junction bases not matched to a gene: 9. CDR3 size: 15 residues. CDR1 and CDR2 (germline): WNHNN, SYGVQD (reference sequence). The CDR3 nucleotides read TGCGCCAGCAACACCGGGACAGGCCAATCCTACGAGCAGTACTTC. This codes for CASNTGTGQSYEQYF.

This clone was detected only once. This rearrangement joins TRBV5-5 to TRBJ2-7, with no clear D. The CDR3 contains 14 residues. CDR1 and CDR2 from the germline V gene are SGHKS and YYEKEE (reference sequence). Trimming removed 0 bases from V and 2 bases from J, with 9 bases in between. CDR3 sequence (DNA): TGTGCCAGCAGCTTGGGTCAGGTCACCTACGAGCAGTACTTC. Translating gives CASSLGQVTYEQYF.

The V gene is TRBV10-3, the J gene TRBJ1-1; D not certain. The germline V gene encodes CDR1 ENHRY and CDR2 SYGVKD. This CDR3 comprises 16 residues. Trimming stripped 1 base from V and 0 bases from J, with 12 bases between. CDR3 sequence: CAISEYGLKLNTEAFF. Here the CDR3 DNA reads TGTGCCATCAGTGAGTATGGGCTCAAGTTGAACACTGAAGCTTTCTTT.

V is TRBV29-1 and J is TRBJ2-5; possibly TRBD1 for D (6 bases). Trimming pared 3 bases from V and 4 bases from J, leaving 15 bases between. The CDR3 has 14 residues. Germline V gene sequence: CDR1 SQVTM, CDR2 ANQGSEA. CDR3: CSVDSTGLVETQYF. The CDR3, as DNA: TGCAGCGTTGATTCTACAGGGCTCGTAGAGACCCAGTACTTC.